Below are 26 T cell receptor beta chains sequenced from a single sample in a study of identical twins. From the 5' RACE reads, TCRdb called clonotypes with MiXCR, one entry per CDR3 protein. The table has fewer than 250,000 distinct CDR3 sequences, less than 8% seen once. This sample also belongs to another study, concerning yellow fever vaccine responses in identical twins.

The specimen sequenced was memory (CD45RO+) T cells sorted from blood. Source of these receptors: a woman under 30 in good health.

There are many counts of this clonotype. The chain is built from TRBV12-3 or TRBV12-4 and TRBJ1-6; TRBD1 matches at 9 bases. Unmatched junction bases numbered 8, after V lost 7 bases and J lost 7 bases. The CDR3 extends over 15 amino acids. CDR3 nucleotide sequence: TGTGCCAGCAAAACGACCGGGACAGGGAATTCACCCCTCCACTTT. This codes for CASKTTGTGNSPLHF.

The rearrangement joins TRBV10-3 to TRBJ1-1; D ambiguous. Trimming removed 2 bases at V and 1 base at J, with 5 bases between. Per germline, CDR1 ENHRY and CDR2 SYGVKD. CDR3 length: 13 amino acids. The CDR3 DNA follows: TGTGCCATCAGTGAGCGACAGAACACTGAAGCTTTCTTT. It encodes CAISERQNTEAFF.

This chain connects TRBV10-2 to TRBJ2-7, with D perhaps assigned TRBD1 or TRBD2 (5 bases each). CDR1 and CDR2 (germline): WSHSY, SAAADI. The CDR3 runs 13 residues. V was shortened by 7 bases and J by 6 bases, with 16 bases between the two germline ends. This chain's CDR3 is CASIRDALAEQYF. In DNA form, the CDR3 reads TGCGCCAGCATTAGGGACGCTTTGGCCGAGCAGTACTTC.

CDR3 region: CASSPGVAEAETQYF. CDR3 bases: TGTGCCAGCAGTCCTGGGGTAGCGGAGGCGGAGACCCAGTACTTC. The V call is TRBV2, the J call TRBJ2-5; tentative D call: TRBD2 (6 bases). The germline CDR1 and CDR2 sequences are SNHLY and FYNNEI. V was shortened by 5 bases and J by 5 bases, with 18 bases between the two germline ends. The CDR3 has 15 residues.

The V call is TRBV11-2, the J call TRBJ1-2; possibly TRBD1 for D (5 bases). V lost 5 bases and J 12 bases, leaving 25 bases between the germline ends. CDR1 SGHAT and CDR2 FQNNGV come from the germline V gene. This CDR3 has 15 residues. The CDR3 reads CASSHTREAYRRNTF. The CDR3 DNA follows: TGTGCCAGCAGCCACACCAGGGAGGCCTACAGAAGGAACACCTTC.

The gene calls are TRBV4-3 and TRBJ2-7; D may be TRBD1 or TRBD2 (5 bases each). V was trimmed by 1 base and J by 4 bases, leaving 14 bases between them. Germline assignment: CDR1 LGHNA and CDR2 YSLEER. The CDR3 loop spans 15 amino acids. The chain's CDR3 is CASSQVSSGRYEQYF. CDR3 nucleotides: TGCGCCAGCAGCCAAGTGTCCTCGGGACGGTACGAGCAGTACTTC.

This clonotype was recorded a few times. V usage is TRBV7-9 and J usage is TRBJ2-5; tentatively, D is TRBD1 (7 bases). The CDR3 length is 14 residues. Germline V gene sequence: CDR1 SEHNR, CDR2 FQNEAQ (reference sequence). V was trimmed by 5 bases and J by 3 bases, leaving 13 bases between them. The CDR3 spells CASSPRGTEETQYF. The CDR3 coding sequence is TGTGCCAGCAGCCCACGCGGGACAGAAGAGACCCAGTACTTC.

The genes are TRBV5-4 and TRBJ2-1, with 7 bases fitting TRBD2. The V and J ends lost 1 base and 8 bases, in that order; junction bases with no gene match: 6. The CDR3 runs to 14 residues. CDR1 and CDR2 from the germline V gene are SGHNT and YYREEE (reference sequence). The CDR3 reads CASSLREGRDEQFF. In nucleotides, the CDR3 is TGTGCCAGCAGCTTGAGGGAGGGCCGTGATGAGCAGTTCTTC.

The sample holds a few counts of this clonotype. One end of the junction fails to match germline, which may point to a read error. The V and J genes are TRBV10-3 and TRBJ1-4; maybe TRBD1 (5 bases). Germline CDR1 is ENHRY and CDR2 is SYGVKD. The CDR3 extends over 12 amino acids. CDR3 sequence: CAISEGGISPEF. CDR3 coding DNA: TGTGCCATCAGTGAGGGGGGGATTTCGCCCGAATTT.

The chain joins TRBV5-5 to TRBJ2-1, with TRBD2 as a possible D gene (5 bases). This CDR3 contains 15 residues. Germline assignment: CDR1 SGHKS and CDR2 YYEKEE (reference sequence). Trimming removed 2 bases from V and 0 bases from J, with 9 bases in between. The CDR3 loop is CASSLQRSSYNEQFF. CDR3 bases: TGTGCCAGCAGCTTACAGCGGAGCTCCTACAATGAGCAGTTCTTC.

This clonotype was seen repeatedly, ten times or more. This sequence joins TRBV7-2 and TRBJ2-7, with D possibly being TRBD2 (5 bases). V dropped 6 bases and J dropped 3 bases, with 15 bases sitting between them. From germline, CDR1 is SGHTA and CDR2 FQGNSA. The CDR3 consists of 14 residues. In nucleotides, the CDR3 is TGTGCCAGCAGAGCTGGGCCTAGCCACTACGAGCAGTACTTC. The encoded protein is CASRAGPSHYEQYF.

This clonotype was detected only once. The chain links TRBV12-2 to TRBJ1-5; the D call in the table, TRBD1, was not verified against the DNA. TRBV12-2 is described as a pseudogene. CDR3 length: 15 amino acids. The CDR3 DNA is TGTGCATGGTTTAACCGGGCCATACTAAATCAGCCCCAGCATTTT. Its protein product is CAWFNRAILNQPQHF.

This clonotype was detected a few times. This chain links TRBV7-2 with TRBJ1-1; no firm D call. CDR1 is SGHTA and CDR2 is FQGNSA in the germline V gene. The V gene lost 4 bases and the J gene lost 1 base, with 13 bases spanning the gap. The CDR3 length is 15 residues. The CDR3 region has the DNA TGTGCCAGCAGCTCCCAACCTCCTGGGAACACTGAAGCTTTCTTT. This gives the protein CASSSQPPGNTEAFF.

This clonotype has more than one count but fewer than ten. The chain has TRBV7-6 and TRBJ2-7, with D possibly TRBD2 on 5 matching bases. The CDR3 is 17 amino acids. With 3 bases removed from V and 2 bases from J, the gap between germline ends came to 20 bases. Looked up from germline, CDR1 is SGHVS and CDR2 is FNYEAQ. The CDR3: CASSLGPLSDGTYEQYF. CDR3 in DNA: TGTGCCAGCAGCTTGGGCCCCTTATCGGACGGGACCTACGAGCAGTACTTC.

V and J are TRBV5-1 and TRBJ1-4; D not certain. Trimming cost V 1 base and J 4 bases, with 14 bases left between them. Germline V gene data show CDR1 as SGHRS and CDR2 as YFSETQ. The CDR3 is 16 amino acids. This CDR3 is CASSLSGRSNNEKLFF. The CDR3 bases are TGCGCCAGCAGCTTGTCAGGACGGTCTAATAATGAAAAACTGTTTTTT. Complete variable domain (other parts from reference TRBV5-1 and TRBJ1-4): KAGVTQTPRYLIKTRGQQVTLSCSPISGHRSVSWYQQTPGQGLQFLFEYFSETQRNKGNFPGRFSGRQFSNSRSEMNVSTLELGDSALYLCASSLSGRSNNEKLFFGSGTQLSVL.

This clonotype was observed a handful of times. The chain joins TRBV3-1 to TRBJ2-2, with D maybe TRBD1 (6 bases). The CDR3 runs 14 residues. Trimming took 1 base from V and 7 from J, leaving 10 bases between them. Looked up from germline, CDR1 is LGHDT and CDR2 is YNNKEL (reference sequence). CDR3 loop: CASSQGQEVGELFF. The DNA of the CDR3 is TGTGCCAGCAGCCAAGGACAGGAGGTCGGGGAGCTGTTTTTT.

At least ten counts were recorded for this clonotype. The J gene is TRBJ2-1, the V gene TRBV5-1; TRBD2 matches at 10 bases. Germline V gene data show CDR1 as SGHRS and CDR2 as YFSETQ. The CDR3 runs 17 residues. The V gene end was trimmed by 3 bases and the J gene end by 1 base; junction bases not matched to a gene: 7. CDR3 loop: CASSWSGGALSYNEQFF. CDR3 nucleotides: TGCGCCAGCAGCTGGAGCGGGGGGGCTTTATCCTACAATGAGCAGTTCTTC.

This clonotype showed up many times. The DNA of the CDR3 is TGTGCCAGCAGCCCGGACAGGGGGCGAGGTCAGCCCCAGCATTTT. Protein: CASSPDRGRGQPQHF. The chain combines TRBV6-1 with TRBJ1-5; 11 bases are a match to TRBD1. Germline values: CDR1 MNHNS, CDR2 SASEGT. The CDR3 is 15 amino acids. Trimming cost V 6 bases and J 6 bases; bases outside gene matches: 7.

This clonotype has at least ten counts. The CDR3 sequence: CASSPRTNGYTF. CDR3 nucleotides: TGTGCCAGCAGCCCTCGAACAAACGGCTACACCTTC. V usage is TRBV11-2 and J usage is TRBJ1-2; D not resolved. Per germline, CDR1 SGHAT and CDR2 FQNNGV. The V and J ends lost 5 bases and 8 bases respectively, with 12 bases between them. The CDR3 extends over 12 amino acids.

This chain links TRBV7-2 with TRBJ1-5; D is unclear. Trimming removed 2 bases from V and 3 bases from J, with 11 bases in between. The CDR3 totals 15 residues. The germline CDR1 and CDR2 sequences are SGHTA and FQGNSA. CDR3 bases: TGTGCCAGCAGCTTACAGGCTCTCCTCAATCAGCCCCAGCATTTT. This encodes CASSLQALLNQPQHF.

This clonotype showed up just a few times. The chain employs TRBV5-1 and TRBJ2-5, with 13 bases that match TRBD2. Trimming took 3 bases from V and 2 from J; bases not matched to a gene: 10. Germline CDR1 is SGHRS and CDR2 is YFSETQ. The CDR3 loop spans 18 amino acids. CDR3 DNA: TGCGCCAGCAGCTCCAAGACTAGCGGGGGGTCGAGACAAGAGACCCAGTACTTC. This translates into CASSSKTSGGSRQETQYF.

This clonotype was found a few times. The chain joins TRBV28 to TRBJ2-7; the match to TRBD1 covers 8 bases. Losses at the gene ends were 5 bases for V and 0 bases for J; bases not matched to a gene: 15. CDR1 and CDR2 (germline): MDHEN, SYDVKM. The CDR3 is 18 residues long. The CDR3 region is CASSPLTGTGQVSYEQYF. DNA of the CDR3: TGTGCCAGCAGTCCTCTTACGGGAACGGGACAGGTCTCCTACGAGCAGTACTTC.

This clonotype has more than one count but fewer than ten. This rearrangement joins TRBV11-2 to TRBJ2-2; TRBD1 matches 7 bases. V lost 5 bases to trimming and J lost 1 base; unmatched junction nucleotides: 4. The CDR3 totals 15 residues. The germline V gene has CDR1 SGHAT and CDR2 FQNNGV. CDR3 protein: CASSGQDMNTGELFF. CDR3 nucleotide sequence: TGTGCCAGCAGCGGACAGGACATGAACACCGGGGAGCTGTTTTTT.

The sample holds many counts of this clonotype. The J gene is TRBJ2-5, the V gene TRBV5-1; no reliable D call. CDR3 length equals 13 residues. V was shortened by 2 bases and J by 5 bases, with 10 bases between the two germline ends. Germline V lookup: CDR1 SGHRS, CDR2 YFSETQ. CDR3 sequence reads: CASSFDLEETQYF. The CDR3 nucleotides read TGCGCCAGCAGCTTCGACCTAGAGGAGACCCAGTACTTC. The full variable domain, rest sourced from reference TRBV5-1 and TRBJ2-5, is KAGVTQTPRYLIKTRGQQVTLSCSPISGHRSVSWYQQTPGQGLQFLFEYFSETQRNKGNFPGRFSGRQFSNSRSEMNVSTLELGDSALYLCASSFDLEETQYFGPGTRLLVL.

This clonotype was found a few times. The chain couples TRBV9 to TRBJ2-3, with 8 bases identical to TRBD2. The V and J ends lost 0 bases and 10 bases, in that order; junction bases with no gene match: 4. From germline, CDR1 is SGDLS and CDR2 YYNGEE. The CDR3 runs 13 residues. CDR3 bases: TGTGCCAGCAGCGTAGCTGTGCGGGGGGCGCAGTATTTT. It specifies CASSVAVRGAQYF.

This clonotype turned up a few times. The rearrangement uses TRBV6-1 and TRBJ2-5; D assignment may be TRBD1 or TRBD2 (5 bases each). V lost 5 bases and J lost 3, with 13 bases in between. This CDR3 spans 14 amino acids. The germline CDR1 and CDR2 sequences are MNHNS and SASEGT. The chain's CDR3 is CASSKPGREETQYF. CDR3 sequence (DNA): TGTGCCAGCAGTAAACCGGGGCGAGAAGAGACCCAGTACTTC.